The T cell receptor (beta chain) described here comes from a study of T-cell reconstitution after alpha-beta-depleted transplantation in children. The table lists this clonotype with a count of one. This CDR3 has 16 residues. V lost 7 bases to trimming and J lost 5 bases, with 21 bases between them. Unique molecular identifiers were used in preparing the TCRbeta library. In TCRdb, the PCR reads were re-called with MiXCR into one record per CDR3 protein. The sample lists 500,000 to 600,000 distinct CDR3 sequences, around 16% occurring once. Sequencing was performed on PBMCs from the stem cell graft donor, taken from the stem cell graft. The V call is TRBV12-3 or TRBV12-4, the J call TRBJ2-1, with D tentatively TRBD1 or TRBD2 (6 bases each). The TCR comes from a human donor who donated a stem cell graft to a child with acute lymphoblastic leukemia. CDR3 sequence (DNA): TGTGCCAGCAAGACTCGGGGGCTAGCAGACCACAATGAGCAGTTCTTC. Protein: CASKTRGLADHNEQFF.